This is a list of T cell receptor beta chains from one sample in a study of cytomegalovirus exposure and HLA in healthy donors. TCRdb's table, derived via immunoSEQ multiplex PCR, lists solely in-frame clones and lacks some. Among 50,000 to 65,000 clones listed, 89% were seen once. The sequencing input was PBMCs. The receptors originated from a woman under 30 in good health and CMV-seropositive. Both conserved end residues are part of each CDR3. A D gene is named only where the DNA matches it firmly. The listing skips clone size in some rows; elsewhere it reads once, few, many or a size class.

cdr3_nt	cdr3_aa	clone_size	j_call	cdr3_length	v_call	d_call
TGTGCCAGCAGTCCACGGGAGGGGGCGCTTCTTGGCTACACCTTC	CASSPREGALLGYTF	once	TRBJ1-2	15	TRBV6-1	TRBD1
TGTGCCAGCAGTTTCCGGGGGGCGGTGAATTCACCCCTCCACTTT	CASSFRGAVNSPLHF	once	TRBJ1-6	15	TRBV28	.
TGTGCCAGCAGCCCCAACGGACAGAACACTGAAGCTTTCTTT	CASSPNGQNTEAFF	.	TRBJ1-1	14	TRBV5-4	.
TGTGCCAGCAGCCTAGTCAGGGAGGGTGGCTACACCTTC	CASSLVREGGYTF	.	TRBJ1-2	13	TRBV7-2	.
TGCGCCAGCAGCCCCAACTGGAGGGGCCGCGACACTGAAGCTTTCTTT	CASSPNWRGRDTEAFF	.	TRBJ1-1	16	TRBV4-3	.
TGCGCCAGCAGCTTGGTCGTCCTGACTAGCGGGGGGGTCAACAATGAGCAGTTCTTC	CASSLVVLTSGGVNNEQFF	.	TRBJ2-1	19	TRBV5-1	TRBD2
TGTGCCAGCAGTTTTTCAGCGGGAAACACCATATATTTT	CASSFSAGNTIYF	.	TRBJ1-3	13	TRBV27	.
TGTGCCAGCAGCCTCCGCAGGGCCAACGAGCAGTACTTC	CASSLRRANEQYF	.	TRBJ2-7	13	TRBV13	.
TGTGCCCAAAGAAGGGACAGAAATTTCTATGGCTACACCTTC	CAQRRDRNFYGYTF	.	TRBJ1-2	14	TRBV30	TRBD1
TGTGCCAGCATGACAGGGGGCTTCAATCAGCCCCAGCATTTT	CASMTGGFNQPQHF	.	TRBJ1-5	14	TRBV6-6	TRBD1
TGTGCCACTAGAGGGCCTAACTATGGCTACACCTTC	CATRGPNYGYTF	.	TRBJ1-2	12	TRBV6-1	.
TGTGCCAGCTCCGAGGTCACAGGGGGAGAAGGCGAGCAGTACTTC	CASSEVTGGEGEQYF	.	TRBJ2-7	15	TRBV25-1	TRBD1
TGTGCCAGCACCCAAGGTTGGCAGGACACCGGGGAGCTGTTTTTT	CASTQGWQDTGELFF	.	TRBJ2-2	15	TRBV28	.
TGTGCCAGCAGTGAAGTAGCAGGGGGCGTAAATCAGCCCCAGCATTTT	CASSEVAGGVNQPQHF	.	TRBJ1-5	16	TRBV6-1	TRBD1
TGTGCCAGCAGCTTAGGGGGCTCCTCAATTTCCAATGAGCAGTTCTTC	CASSLGGSSISNEQFF	.	TRBJ2-1	16	TRBV7-9	.
TGTGCCAGCAGTGAAGCTATTGGGCAGACTAAAGCTTTCTTT	CASSEAIGQTKAFF	once	TRBJ1-1	14	TRBV6-1	.
TGTGCCAGCAGTGAAGCCCGACAGGACAAGTACTTC	CASSEARQDKYF	.	TRBJ2-7	12	TRBV6-5	.
TGTGCCAGCAGTTTATTCCTCTCCAATGAGCAGTTCTTC	CASSLFLSNEQFF	.	TRBJ2-1	13	TRBV27	.
TGTGCCAGCAGCTTACGTAGCGGGGGAGGTACCGGGGAGCTGTTTTTT	CASSLRSGGGTGELFF	.	TRBJ2-2	16	TRBV7-9	TRBD2
TGTGCCAGCAGCTTAGCGAACAGAGCCTACGAGCAGTACTTC	CASSLANRAYEQYF	.	TRBJ2-7	14	TRBV7-9	.
TGTGCCAGTAGTATCGGCCCCAGGCGCGAGCAGTACTTC	CASSIGPRREQYF	.	TRBJ2-7	13	TRBV19	.
TGTGCCAGCAGGATCGGGACACGGTTCTTC	CASRIGTRFF	.	TRBJ2-1	10	TRBV19	.
TGTGCCAGCAGTCTTGACAGGGTGGAGACCCAGTACTTC	CASSLDRVETQYF	.	TRBJ2-5	13	TRBV2	TRBD1
TGTGCCATCAGTGAGTCTATGTTTCGGGACAGGGAAAGGACTAATGAAAAACTGTTTTTT	CAISESMFRDRERTNEKLFF	.	TRBJ1-4	20	TRBV10-3	TRBD1
TGTGCCAGCAGCTTAGAGTTGGCAGGGGCCGGGGAGCTGTTTTTT	CASSLELAGAGELFF	.	TRBJ2-2	15	TRBV7-9	.
TGTGCCAGCAGTGTGACAGGGATGGGATACGAGCAGTACTTC	CASSVTGMGYEQYF	.	TRBJ2-7	14	TRBV27	TRBD1
TGCGCCAGCAGTGAGAGGGGGCAATATAATTCACCCCTCCACTTT	CASSERGQYNSPLHF	.	TRBJ1-6	15	TRBV10-2	TRBD1
TGTGCCAGCAGCTTCCGAGAGACCCAGTACTTC	CASSFRETQYF	.	TRBJ2-5	11	TRBV11-2	.
TGTGCCAGCAGCCAGTCAGGTACCGAGACCCAGTACTTC	CASSQSGTETQYF	.	TRBJ2-5	13	TRBV7-9	.
TGTGCCAGCAGGACAAGCGGGGGTTCACCCCTCCACTTT	CASRTSGGSPLHF	.	TRBJ1-6	13	TRBV6-1	.
TGTGCCAGCAGCCAAGATCTTTCGGGGGGGGTCGATGAGCAGTTCTTC	CASSQDLSGGVDEQFF	few	TRBJ2-1	16	TRBV4-2	TRBD2
TGTGCCAGCAGCACCCGACAGGGGGCGAGCCATGGCTACACCTTC	CASSTRQGASHGYTF	.	TRBJ1-2	15	TRBV7-2	TRBD1
TGTGCCAGCAGTTTATGGTCTATCCGGGATACGCAGTATTTT	CASSLWSIRDTQYF	.	TRBJ2-3	14	TRBV28	.
TGTGCCATCAGTGAGTCACAGCTGGATGGCTACACCTTC	CAISESQLDGYTF	.	TRBJ1-2	13	TRBV10-3	.
TGTGCCAGCAGTTACGAGGACAGTGCCACAGATACGCAGTATTTT	CASSYEDSATDTQYF	.	TRBJ2-3	15	TRBV6-5	.
TGTGCCAGTACCCAGACAGGGGGCCGGGAGACCCAGTACTTC	CASTQTGGRETQYF	once	TRBJ2-5	14	TRBV19	TRBD1
TGTGCCAGCAGCTTGGGGTGGGCAGAAGAGACCCAGTACTTC	CASSLGWAEETQYF	.	TRBJ2-5	14	TRBV5-4	.